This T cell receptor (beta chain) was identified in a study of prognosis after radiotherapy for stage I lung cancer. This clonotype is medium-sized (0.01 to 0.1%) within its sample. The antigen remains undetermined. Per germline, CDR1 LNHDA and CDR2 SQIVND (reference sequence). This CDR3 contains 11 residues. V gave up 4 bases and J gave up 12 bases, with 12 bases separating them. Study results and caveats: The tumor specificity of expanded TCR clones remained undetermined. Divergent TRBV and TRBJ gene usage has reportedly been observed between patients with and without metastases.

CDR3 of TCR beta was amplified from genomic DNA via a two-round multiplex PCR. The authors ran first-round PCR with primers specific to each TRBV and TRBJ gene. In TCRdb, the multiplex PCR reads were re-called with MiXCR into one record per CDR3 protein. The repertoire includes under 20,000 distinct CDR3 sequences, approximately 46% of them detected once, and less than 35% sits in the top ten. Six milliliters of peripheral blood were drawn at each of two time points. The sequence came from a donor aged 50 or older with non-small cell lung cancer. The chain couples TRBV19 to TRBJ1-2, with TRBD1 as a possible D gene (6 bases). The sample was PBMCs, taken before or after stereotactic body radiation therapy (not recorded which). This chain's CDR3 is CASSTGEGNTF. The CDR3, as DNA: TGTGCCAGTAGTACAGGGGAGGGGAACACCTTC.